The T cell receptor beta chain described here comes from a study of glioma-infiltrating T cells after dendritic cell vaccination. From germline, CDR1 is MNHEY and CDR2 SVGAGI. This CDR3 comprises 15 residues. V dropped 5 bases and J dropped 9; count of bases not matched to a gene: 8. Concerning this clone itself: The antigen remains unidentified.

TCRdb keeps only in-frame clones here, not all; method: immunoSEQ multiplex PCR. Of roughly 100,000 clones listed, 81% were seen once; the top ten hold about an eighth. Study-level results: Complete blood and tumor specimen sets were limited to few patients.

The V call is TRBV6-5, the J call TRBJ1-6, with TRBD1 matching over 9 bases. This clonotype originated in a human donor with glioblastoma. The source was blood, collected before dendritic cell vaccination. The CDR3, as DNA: TGTGCCAGCAGTGCCCCTAGGGACAGGGCTTCACCCCTCCACTTT. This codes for CASSAPRDRASPLHF.